A single sample gave rise to the 23 T cell receptor beta chains below, sequenced in a study of tumor-infiltrating lymphocytes in localized non-small cell lung cancer. Profiling relied on immunoSEQ multiplex PCR, and the TCRdb table lists in-frame clones only, not all of them. The sample contains over 5,500 clones, about 57% of which appear only once. The specimen was lung tumor tissue. The receptor set was obtained from a human donor with non-small cell lung cancer.

Note on this clone: A clone one base away is much larger, so this may be a read error. The DNA for the CDR3 is TGTGCCAGCAGTTCTGGCAGGGGCGGAAAAACTTTCTTT. Translated, it gives CASSSGRGGKTFF. V gene TRBV28 combines with J gene TRBJ1-1; D is perhaps TRBD1 (6 bases). Trimming took off 4 bases at V and 12 bases at J, with 18 bases between the two ends. The germline V gene has CDR1 MDHEN and CDR2 SYDVKM. The CDR3 spans 13 residues. Drawing the rest from reference TRBV28 and TRBJ1-1, the complete variable domain is DVKVTQSSRYLVKRTGEKVFLECVQDMDHENMFWYRQDPGLGLRLIYFSYDVKMKEKGDIPEGYSVSREKKERFSLILESASTNQTSMYLCASSSGRGGKTFFGQGTRLTVV.

The rearrangement links TRBV9 to TRBJ2-3, with 9 bases fitting TRBD2. This CDR3 is built from 15 residues. Germline CDR1 and CDR2: SGDLS and YYNGEE. Trimming at V came to 1 base and at J to 2 bases, leaving 2 bases not matched to a gene. The CDR3: CASSVLAGPTDTQYF. CDR3 DNA: TGTGCCAGCAGCGTACTAGCGGGACCCACAGATACGCAGTATTTT.

This clone was found a few times. CDR3 coding DNA: TGCGCCAGCAGCTTGGAGTCAGGGGATGGCTACACCTTC. Translation gives CASSLESGDGYTF. The rearrangement links TRBV5-1 to TRBJ1-2; a weak D match, TRBD1 (6 bases). The V gene's germline CDR1 is SGHRS and CDR2 YFSETQ. The V gene lost 0 bases and the J gene lost 6 bases, with 9 bases spanning the gap. This CDR3 is built from 13 residues.

The chain joins TRBV7-9 to TRBJ2-1; 8 nucleotides agree with TRBD1. Germline V gene sequence: CDR1 SEHNR, CDR2 FQNEAQ (reference sequence). Unmatched junction bases numbered 4, after V lost 3 bases and J lost 0 bases. The CDR3 is 16 amino acids. The CDR3 region is CASSFRQGSSYNEQFF. As DNA, the CDR3 is TGTGCCAGCAGCTTTCGACAGGGGAGCTCCTACAATGAGCAGTTCTTC.

The V and J genes are TRBV6-1 and TRBJ1-2, with D tentatively TRBD1 (5 bases). The germline V and J ends were trimmed by 1 base and 3 bases, with 6 bases remaining between them. This CDR3 contains 13 residues. Germline V gene sequence: CDR1 MNHNS, CDR2 SASEGT. CDR3: CASSEGGDYGYTF. In nucleotides, the CDR3 is TGTGCCAGCAGTGAAGGGGGGGACTATGGCTACACCTTC.

This clone is deemed medium-sized. The chain has TRBV11-2 and TRBJ2-7, with 10 bases aligning to TRBD1. V lost 3 bases, J lost 9 bases, and 2 bases stayed unmatched. The CDR3 consists of 12 residues. The germline CDR1 and CDR2 sequences are SGHAT and FQNNGV. The CDR3 reads CASSLGDRGQYF. In DNA, the CDR3 is TGTGCCAGCAGCTTGGGGGACAGGGGGCAGTACTTC.

J is TRBJ2-3 and V is TRBV11-1; D gene ambiguous. CDR1 and CDR2 from the germline V gene are SGHAT and FQDESV (reference sequence). Trimming stripped 2 bases from V and 0 bases from J, with 9 bases between. The CDR3 has 15 amino acids. The chain's CDR3 is CASSLSLGSTDTQYF. CDR3 in DNA: TGTGCCAGCAGCTTATCTCTCGGGAGCACAGATACGCAGTATTTT. The full variable domain, with the rest looked up from reference TRBV11-1 and TRBJ2-3, is EAEVAQSPRYKITEKSQAVAFWCDPISGHATLYWYRQILGQGPELLVQFQDESVVDDSQLPKDRFSAERLKGVDSTLKIQPAELGDSAMYLCASSLSLGSTDTQYFGPGTRLTVL.

This clone appeared a single time. The gene calls are TRBV9 and TRBJ1-3, with D maybe TRBD1 (6 bases). Trimming cost V 3 bases and J 3 bases, with 19 bases left between them. CDR3 length: 17 amino acids. Germline V CDR1 and CDR2: SGDLS, YYNGEE. CDR3 DNA sequence: TGTGCCAGCAGCGCCTTAACAGGGTCAGGCTTTGGAAACACCATATATTTT. As protein: CASSALTGSGFGNTIYF. Complete variable domain (other parts from reference TRBV9 and TRBJ1-3): DSGVTQTPKHLITATGQRVTLRCSPRSGDLSVYWYQQSLDQGLQFLIQYYNGEERAKGNILERFSAQQFPDLHSELNLSSLELGDSALYFCASSALTGSGFGNTIYFGEGSWLTVV.

The V call is TRBV5-1, the J call TRBJ2-1; TRBD1 matches 9 bases. Germline CDR1 SGHRS, CDR2 YFSETQ. The V gene end was trimmed by 4 bases and the J gene end by 3 bases; junction bases not matched to a gene: 8. This CDR3 contains 16 residues. The DNA for the CDR3 is TGCGCCAGCAGCCTAGGGGACAGGGAATTCTACAATGAGCAGTTCTTC. Its protein product is CASSLGDREFYNEQFF.

J is TRBJ2-2 and V is TRBV5-8; D remains ambiguous. This CDR3 has 15 residues. Trimming left V 0 bases short and J 3 bases short, with 9 bases between. Germline CDR1 is SGHTS and CDR2 is YDEGEE. This CDR3 reads CASSLAGIYTGELFF. The CDR3 DNA reads as TGTGCCAGCAGCTTGGCCGGCATTTACACCGGGGAGCTGTTTTTT.

The J gene is TRBJ1-1, the V gene TRBV10-2; D is perhaps TRBD1 (6 bases). Germline V gene lookup returns CDR1 WSHSY and CDR2 SAAADI. Trimming shortened V by 6 bases and J by 0 bases, and 8 bases separated the two germline ends. This CDR3 has 13 amino acids. CDR3 nucleotides: TGCGCCAGCAGCGGGGGCATGAACACTGAAGCTTTCTTT. Its protein is CASSGGMNTEAFF.

Judged by abundance, this clone is medium-sized. The chain couples TRBV19 to TRBJ1-5; 7 bases are shared with TRBD1. This CDR3 is 16 amino acids long. From germline, CDR1 is LNHDA and CDR2 SQIVND (reference sequence). The V segment lost 6 bases and the J segment 4 bases; nucleotides outside the gene matches: 12. CDR3 amino acids: CASSPLPGQSNQPQHF. DNA for the CDR3: TGTGCCAGTAGCCCCCTCCCGGGACAGTCAAATCAGCCCCAGCATTTT. Full variable domain (rest looked up from reference TRBV19 and TRBJ1-5): DGGITQSPKYLFRKEGQNVTLSCEQNLNHDAMYWYRQDPGQGLRLIYYSQIVNDFQKGDIAEGYSVSREKKESFPLTVTSAQKNPTAFYLCASSPLPGQSNQPQHFGDGTRLSIL.

The rearrangement joins TRBV10-3 to TRBJ2-1, with 13 bases that match TRBD2. The length of the CDR3 is 16 residues. Trimming cost V 3 bases and J 5 bases; bases outside gene matches: 4. Germline CDR1 reads ENHRY; CDR2 reads SYGVKD. The CDR3 loop is CAISDRTSGRNNEQFF. In nucleotides, the CDR3 is TGTGCCATCAGTGATAGGACTAGCGGGAGAAACAATGAGCAGTTCTTC.

This chain joins TRBV28 and TRBJ2-7; either TRBD1 or TRBD2 may fit D (5 bases each). Germline CDR1 reads MDHEN; CDR2 reads SYDVKM. There are 15 residues in the CDR3. The V gene lost 6 bases and the J gene lost 3 bases, with 18 bases spanning the gap. This CDR3 reads CASSFGASRHYEQYF. The CDR3 nucleotides are TGTGCCAGCAGCTTTGGGGCTAGCAGACACTACGAGCAGTACTTC.

The J gene is TRBJ1-3, the V gene TRBV10-3; no clear D gene. CDR1 is ENHRY, CDR2 SYGVKD, per germline. V dropped 8 bases and J dropped 4 bases, with 15 bases sitting between them. CDR3 length equals 14 residues. Written as DNA, the CDR3 is TGTGCCATCCGTTTGATTGCGGGGGGAAACACCATATATTTT. It specifies CAIRLIAGGNTIYF.

The CDR3 sequence is CASSLDSNYGYTF. CDR3 sequence (DNA): TGTGCCAGCAGCTTGGACTCTAACTATGGCTACACCTTC. This chain links TRBV5-4 with TRBJ1-2; D gene uncertain. Trimming took 0 bases from V and 0 from J, leaving 3 bases between them. The germline V gene encodes CDR1 SGHNT and CDR2 YYREEE (reference sequence). The CDR3 length is 13 residues.

The chain carries TRBV11-1 and TRBJ2-7; D is undetermined. The germline V gene encodes CDR1 SGHAT and CDR2 FQDESV (reference sequence). The CDR3 runs to 12 residues. Trimming cost V 2 bases and J 4 bases, with 6 bases left between them. The CDR3 DNA reads TGTGCCAGCAGCTTACAGGATTACGAGCAGTACTTC. Its translation is CASSLQDYEQYF.

The gene calls are TRBV6-5 and TRBJ1-1; 7 positions match TRBD1. Germline loops: CDR1 MNHEY, CDR2 SVGAGI. The CDR3 sequence is 15 residues long. Trimming cost V 0 bases and J 4 bases; bases outside gene matches: 5. CDR3 residues: CASSYSRQGGTEAFF. The CDR3 DNA reads as TGTGCCAGCAGTTACTCTCGACAGGGCGGCACTGAAGCTTTCTTT.

The chain links TRBV5-6 to TRBJ2-2; the D is unclear. The CDR3 runs 12 residues. The germline gives CDR1 SGHDT, CDR2 YYEEEE. The ends were cut back, 0 bases at V and 3 bases at J, with 0 bases in the middle. The chain's CDR3 is CASSLDTGELFF. The CDR3 DNA follows: TGTGCCAGCAGCTTGGACACCGGGGAGCTGTTTTTT.

The chain carries TRBV5-4 and TRBJ2-7; the match to TRBD1 covers 8 bases. This CDR3 is built from 13 residues. V was pared by 0 bases and J by 7 bases, with 3 bases of the junction left unmatched. Looked up from germline, CDR1 is SGHNT and CDR2 is YYREEE (reference sequence). The CDR3 sequence is CASSLGTGWEQYF. The CDR3, as DNA: TGTGCCAGCAGCTTGGGGACAGGGTGGGAGCAGTACTTC.

This clone was found a few times. V gene TRBV15 combines with J gene TRBJ1-1, with D perhaps matching TRBD1 (5 bases). Trimming left V 0 bases short and J 3 bases short, with 8 bases between. This CDR3 has 14 amino acids. Germline V lookup: CDR1 LNHNV, CDR2 YYDKDF (reference sequence). The DNA for the CDR3 is TGTGCCACCAGCAGAGATCCCAGGGACACTGAAGCTTTCTTT. As protein: CATSRDPRDTEAFF.

This clone has only a few counts. The chain combines TRBV27 with TRBJ2-7; 8 bases are shared with TRBD1. The germline gives CDR1 MNHEY, CDR2 SMNVEV (reference sequence). Unmatched junction bases numbered 11, after V lost 5 bases and J lost 2 bases. There are 16 residues in the CDR3. CDR3 sequence: CASSLLQGAATYEQYF. In nucleotides, the CDR3 is TGTGCCAGCAGTCTACTCCAGGGGGCGGCCACCTACGAGCAGTACTTC.

A few counts support this clone. The chain carries TRBV19 and TRBJ1-2; 8 bases map to TRBD1. Trimming at V came to 5 bases and at J to 8 bases, leaving 13 bases not matched to a gene. The CDR3 extends over 15 amino acids. The germline CDR1 and CDR2 sequences are LNHDA and SQIVND (reference sequence). CDR3 in DNA: TGTGCCAGTAGTGTCTCCAGGGGGCGCACGGGCGGCTACACCTTC. Its protein product is CASSVSRGRTGGYTF.